These 25 T cell receptor beta chains originate from one sample sequenced in a study of T cells in Graves' hyperthyroidism and ophthalmopathy. TCR beta CDR3 regions were amplified from RNA. The HTBI primer set served for first-round RT-PCR of the TCR CDR3. TCRdb passed the multiplex PCR reads through MiXCR, listing each CDR3 protein once. In the table there are hundreds of thousands of distinct CDR3 sequences, 45% of which are singletons. The sequencing input was peripheral blood or thyroid tissue (not recorded which). These receptors were collected from an adult man with Graves' disease, either hyperthyroidism or ophthalmopathy (not recorded which).

The genes are TRBV24-1 and TRBJ1-3; TRBD1 is a possible D gene (5 bases). The germline V gene has CDR1 KGHDR and CDR2 SFDVKD. V shed 5 bases and J shed 2 bases, with 9 bases lying between them. This CDR3 region has 14 residues. The DNA for the CDR3 is TGTGCCACCAGTGCCGCGGGGCCTGGAAACACCATATATTTT. It is translated as CATSAAGPGNTIYF.

The V call is TRBV29-1, the J call TRBJ1-4; D is possibly TRBD1 (6 bases). Germline CDR1 SQVTM, CDR2 ANQGSEA. The CDR3 has 13 residues. The V end lost 4 bases, the J end lost 2 bases, and 8 bases lay between the germline ends. CDR3 protein: CSVAGETNEKLFF. CDR3 sequence (DNA): TGCAGCGTTGCAGGGGAGACTAATGAAAAACTGTTTTTT.

This rearrangement joins TRBV6-5 to TRBJ1-2, with 7 bases identical to TRBD1. Unmatched junction bases numbered 16, after V lost 8 bases and J lost 7 bases. CDR1 and CDR2 (germline): MNHEY, SVGAGI. This CDR3 has 15 amino acids. The CDR3 loop reads CASGGGGSGGGGYTF. The CDR3 nucleotides read TGTGCCAGCGGAGGAGGGGGCTCGGGGGGAGGTGGCTACACCTTC.

At least ten counts were recorded for this clonotype. This chain joins TRBV10-1 and TRBJ1-1; 9 nucleotides agree with TRBD1. V lost 6 bases, J lost 9 bases, and 5 bases stayed unmatched. Germline V gives CDR1 WNHNN, CDR2 SYGVQD (reference sequence). This CDR3 has 12 amino acids. This CDR3 is CASSRTGEQAFF. In DNA form, the CDR3 reads TGCGCCAGCAGCCGGACAGGGGAACAAGCTTTCTTT.

Concerning this clonotype: Just one base apart from a much larger clone, this may be a read error. Here the CDR3 DNA reads TGTGCCGGTAGTATCGACTACAGGGGCCACTATGGCTACACCTTC. It specifies CAGSIDYRGHYGYTF. The chain carries TRBV19 and TRBJ1-2, with 7 bases aligning to TRBD1. The CDR3 consists of 15 residues. Germline V lookup: CDR1 LNHDA, CDR2 SQIVND (reference sequence).

This clonotype was recorded once. The rearrangement uses TRBV7-2 and TRBJ2-2; D is unresolved. Germline CDR1 reads SGHTA; CDR2 reads FQGNSA. Trimming removed 2 bases from V and 7 bases from J, with 23 bases in between. The CDR3 is made up of 18 amino acids. CDR3 sequence reads: CASSLTYSGSTVNGELFF. The CDR3 coding sequence is TGTGCCAGCAGCTTAACATATAGTGGTTCGACGGTTAACGGGGAGCTGTTTTTT. Full variable domain (rest looked up from reference TRBV7-2 and TRBJ2-2): GAGVSQSPSNKVTEKGKDVELRCDPISGHTALYWYRQSLGQGLEFLIYFQGNSAPDKSGLPSDRFSAERTGGSVSTLTIQRTQQEDSAVYLCASSLTYSGSTVNGELFFGEGSRLTVL.

This sequence joins TRBV20-1 and TRBJ2-7; D is possibly TRBD1 (6 bases). This CDR3 has 14 amino acids. V gave up 6 bases and J gave up 0 bases, with 15 bases separating them. Germline V gives CDR1 DFQATT, CDR2 SNEGSKA (reference sequence). CDR3 DNA: TGCAGTGCACGACCGCAGGGGAGCTCCTACGAGCAGTACTTC. Translated: CSARPQGSSYEQYF.

The chain's CDR3 is CASRGGKWRKLFF. The CDR3, as DNA: TGTGCCTCCCGAGGGGGGAAGTGGAGAAAACTGTTTTTT. J is TRBJ1-4 and V is TRBV7-8; D is possibly TRBD1 (6 bases). The germline V gene has CDR1 SGHVS and CDR2 FQNEAQ. Between the trimmed V and J ends, which lost 11 bases and 10 bases, there was a span of 20 bases. The length of the CDR3 is 13 residues.

The chain has TRBV10-3 and TRBJ1-5; TRBD1 might be the D (6 bases). The CDR3 runs 12 residues. In germline, CDR1 is ENHRY, CDR2 SYGVKD. CDR3 DNA sequence: TGTCCCACGGACAGCAGCAATCAGCCCCAGCATTTT. Translating it yields CPTDSSNQPQHF.

This clonotype was detected many times. The chain recombines TRBV9 with TRBJ2-5; 7 bases line up with TRBD1. This CDR3 comprises 13 residues. CDR1 is SGDLS, CDR2 YYNGEE, per germline. With 3 bases clipped from V and 5 bases from J, the junction kept 4 bases outside the gene matches. Here the CDR3 reads CASSATGFETQYF. The CDR3 coding sequence is TGTGCCAGCAGCGCGACAGGGTTCGAGACCCAGTACTTC.

This clonotype came up a few times. The chain joins TRBV2 to TRBJ1-5, with 9 nucleotides matching TRBD1. The CDR3 runs 14 residues. The germline CDR1 and CDR2 sequences are SNHLY and FYNNEI. V lost 6 bases, J lost 6 bases, and 6 bases stayed unmatched. The CDR3 DNA reads TGTGCCAGCAGATCACAGGGGGCTTCTCAGCCCCAGCATTTT. It is translated as CASRSQGASQPQHF.

This clonotype appeared a few times. V gene TRBV7-2 combines with J gene TRBJ1-5; TRBD1 agrees at 8 bases. Unmatched junction bases numbered 3, after V lost 2 bases and J lost 0 bases. This CDR3 is 16 amino acids long. The germline V gene encodes CDR1 SGHTA and CDR2 FQGNSA. The CDR3: CASSLWGQVSNQPQHF. For the CDR3, the DNA is TGTGCCAGCAGCTTATGGGGACAGGTTAGCAATCAGCCCCAGCATTTT.

The table lists this clonotype with many counts. The chain couples TRBV20-1 to TRBJ2-6, with 7 positions matching TRBD1. CDR1 and CDR2 from the germline V gene are DFQATT and SNEGSKA (reference sequence). This CDR3 has 15 residues. CDR3 DNA: TGCAGCGCCCGGACAGGCGGCTCTGGGGCCAACGTCCTGACTTTC. It translates to CSARTGGSGANVLTF.

V usage is TRBV28 and J usage is TRBJ1-6; D gene ambiguous. The CDR3 extends over 14 amino acids. Trimming took 7 bases from V and 7 from J, leaving 14 bases between them. Germline CDR1 reads MDHEN; CDR2 reads SYDVKM. In DNA, the CDR3 is TGTGCCAGCACCCGAGCATCGCTAAATTCACCCCTCCACTTT. It encodes CASTRASLNSPLHF.

The V and J genes are TRBV2 and TRBJ1-1, with TRBD1 matching over 8 bases. From germline, CDR1 is SNHLY and CDR2 FYNNEI. V shed 4 bases and J 1 base; nucleotides not matched to a gene: 17. CDR3 length equals 19 residues. CDR3 nucleotides: TGTGCCAGCAGTGGGACAGTGGGGCAGGGGGCCAGTCGGAACACTGAAGCTTTCTTT. Translation gives CASSGTVGQGASRNTEAFF.

The V and J genes are TRBV25-1 and TRBJ1-6; D uncertain. V was clipped by 6 bases and J by 10 bases, with 19 bases between them. This CDR3 has 15 residues. CDR1 is MGHDK, CDR2 SYGVNS, per germline. The CDR3 loop is CASSLSPGSGSPLHF. As DNA, the CDR3 is TGTGCCAGCAGCTTAAGTCCGGGGTCTGGATCACCCCTCCACTTT.

This clonotype was picked up many times. The chain carries TRBV7-8 and TRBJ2-5, with unresolved D. Germline V gene sequence: CDR1 SGHVS, CDR2 FQNEAQ. The CDR3 consists of 13 residues. The V end was cut by 1 base, the J end by 5 bases, with 8 bases between. CDR3 nucleotides: TGTGCCAGCAGCTTAGAATGGGTGGAGACCCAGTACTTC. Protein: CASSLEWVETQYF. Full variable domain (outside the CDR3, taken from reference TRBV7-8 and TRBJ2-5): GAGVSQSPRYKVAKRGQDVALRCDPISGHVSLFWYQQALGQGPEFLTYFQNEAQLDKSGLPSDRFFAERPEGSVSTLKIQRTQQEDSAVYLCASSLEWVETQYFGPGTRLLVL.

J is TRBJ1-4 and V is TRBV10-3; 10 bases align to TRBD1. With 10 bases clipped from V and 7 bases from J, the junction kept 6 bases outside the gene matches. CDR1 and CDR2 from the germline V gene are ENHRY and SYGVKD. There are 13 residues in the CDR3. The CDR3 reads CATQGTGAEKLFF. DNA of the CDR3: TGTGCCACCCAAGGGACAGGGGCTGAAAAACTGTTTTTT.

In this sample, this clonotype turned up a few times. This sequence joins TRBV12-3 or TRBV12-4 and TRBJ2-6; D gene uncertain. The length of the CDR3 is 14 residues. Trimming took 4 bases from V and 2 from J, leaving 6 bases between them. The CDR3 DNA is TGTGCCAGCAGTTGGGCCCCTGGGGCCAACGTCCTGACTTTC. As protein: CASSWAPGANVLTF.

The CDR3 loop is CASSIDHTLSNQPQHF. The CDR3 nucleotides are TGTGCCAGTAGTATAGATCACACACTTAGCAATCAGCCCCAGCATTTT. The rearrangement links TRBV19 to TRBJ1-5; unclear D gene. The V end was cut by 0 bases, the J end by 0 bases, with 9 bases between. Germline loops: CDR1 LNHDA, CDR2 SQIVND (reference sequence). The CDR3 contains 16 residues.

The V call is TRBV6-5, the J call TRBJ2-2; TRBD1 matches 9 bases. The trim removed 2 bases at V and 5 bases at J, leaving 6 bases unmatched. From germline, CDR1 is MNHEY and CDR2 SVGAGI. CDR3 size: 16 residues. CDR3 residues: CASSYAGQGLTGELFF. CDR3 nucleotides: TGTGCCAGCAGTTACGCGGGACAGGGTTTAACCGGGGAGCTGTTTTTT.

In this sample, this clonotype turned up many times. V and J are TRBV20-1 and TRBJ2-5; TRBD2 matches at 8 bases. The CDR3 has 13 residues. In germline, CDR1 is DFQATT, CDR2 SNEGSKA (reference sequence). After removal of 5 bases from V and 2 bases from J, the junction contained 4 bases not matched to a gene. The CDR3: CSAGRLAQETQYF. CDR3 sequence (DNA): TGCAGTGCTGGCCGACTAGCGCAAGAGACCCAGTACTTC.

The V and J genes are TRBV29-1 and TRBJ1-2; D is possibly TRBD1 (5 bases). The CDR3 contains 12 residues. V was trimmed by 7 bases and J by 2 bases, leaving 11 bases between them. Germline loops: CDR1 SQVTM, CDR2 ANQGSEA. CDR3: CSGLGQNYGYTF. The DNA for the CDR3 is TGCAGCGGACTGGGGCAAAACTATGGCTACACCTTC. Variable domain in full (rest from reference TRBV29-1 and TRBJ1-2): SAVISQKPSRDICQRGTSLTIQCQVDSQVTMMFWYRQQPGQSLTLIATANQGSEATYESGFVIDKFPISRPNLTFSTLTVSNMSPEDSSIYLCSGLGQNYGYTFGSGTRLTVV.

This clonotype was counted only a few times. The V call is TRBV19, the J call TRBJ2-7, with TRBD2 matching over 7 bases. Germline V gene lookup returns CDR1 LNHDA and CDR2 SQIVND (reference sequence). With V trimmed by 3 bases and J by 3 bases, 8 bases remained unmatched. There are 15 residues in the CDR3. For the CDR3, the DNA is TGTGCCAGTAGTATGACTAGCAGTACCCACTACGAGCAGTACTTC. Protein product: CASSMTSSTHYEQYF. Full variable domain (outside the CDR3, taken from reference TRBV19 and TRBJ2-7): DGGITQSPKYLFRKEGQNVTLSCEQNLNHDAMYWYRQDPGQGLRLIYYSQIVNDFQKGDIAEGYSVSREKKESFPLTVTSAQKNPTAFYLCASSMTSSTHYEQYFGPGTRLTVT.

This clonotype was found a few times. The chain is built from TRBV20-1 and TRBJ1-2, with 7 bases matching TRBD1. Germline V lookup: CDR1 DFQATT, CDR2 SNEGSKA (reference sequence). The CDR3 is 13 amino acids. V gave up 3 bases and J gave up 2 bases; unmatched junction bases: 3. The CDR3 DNA reads as TGCAGTGCTAGGGGACAGACCAACTATGGCTACACCTTC. This translates into CSARGQTNYGYTF.